This T cell receptor (beta chain) was captured by sequencing in a study of metastatic and nonmetastatic thyroid tumors. Turning to the study itself: Peripheral blood and tumor or nodule samples from malignant and benign thyroid patients were compared. Study-wide findings and caveats: Benign nodules reportedly had significantly lower TCR beta diversity than malignant thyroid tumors in blood and tumor.

The germline gives CDR1 MDHEN, CDR2 SYDVKM. The ends were cut back, 5 bases at V and 5 bases at J, with 15 bases in the middle. The CDR3 covers 15 residues. All patients reached thyroid surgery having received no treatment beforehand. Original processing notes: CDR3 differences across clinicopathological groups were used to build a distant-metastasis classifier for papillary thyroid cancer. Via MiXCR, TCRdb re-called the PCR reads. TCRdb, not the original authors, processed these V and J calls. The data contain about 19,000 clones, 20% to 25% of them singletons. This clone was seen ten or more times. The antigen remains unidentified.

The rearrangement links TRBV28 to TRBJ1-4; TRBD1 might be the D (5 bases). The source is a male donor with papillary thyroid cancer or a benign thyroid nodule (not recorded which). Some clones in this sample may be carry-over from other donors' samples. Sequences were obtained from tumor tissue. The CDR3 bases are TGTGCCAGCAGTCTTCCCGGGACGGAGAATGAAAAACTGTTTTTT. This encodes CASSLPGTENEKLFF. The full variable domain, completed using reference TRBV28 and TRBJ1-4, is DVKVTQSSRYLVKRTGEKVFLECVQDMDHENMFWYRQDPGLGLRLIYFSYDVKMKEKGDIPEGYSVSREKKERFSLILESASTNQTSMYLCASSLPGTENEKLFFGSGTQLSVL.